The 19 T cell receptor beta chains given below trace back to one sample, sequenced in a study of glioma-infiltrating T cells. TCR alpha and beta CDR3 regions were amplified from RNA using iRepertoire nested multiplex PCR. Each CDR3 protein gets one entry after TCRdb re-called the multiplex PCR reads with MiXCR. The table includes about 99,000 distinct CDR3 sequences, approximately 28% detected once. Sequenced input: glioma tissue, nonneoplastic brain tissue, or PBMCs (not recorded which). All receptors derive from a human donor with low-grade glioma or glioblastoma, undergoing nonglioma brain surgery, or in good health (not recorded which).

The V and J genes are TRBV3-1 and TRBJ2-5; 7 positions match TRBD2. V lost 3 bases, J lost 1 base, and 8 bases stayed unmatched. The germline V gene has CDR1 LGHDT and CDR2 YNNKEL (reference sequence). This CDR3 is 16 amino acids long. The CDR3 nucleotides are TGTGCCAGCAGCCACGACCGGACGGGGGGCCAAGAGACCCAGTACTTC. Residues: CASSHDRTGGQETQYF.

This clonotype has at least ten counts. This chain connects TRBV4-3 to TRBJ2-2; possible D gene TRBD1, 6 bases. In germline, CDR1 is LGHNA, CDR2 YSLEER. The CDR3 runs 17 residues. V was trimmed by 2 bases and J by 5 bases, leaving 18 bases between them. The CDR3 region is CASSQWIETGWTGELFF. The CDR3 region has the DNA TGCGCCAGCAGCCAATGGATCGAGACAGGCTGGACCGGGGAGCTGTTTTTT.

This clonotype was observed a few times. J is TRBJ1-6 and V is TRBV2; D not resolved. This CDR3 is built from 15 residues. CDR1 is SNHLY and CDR2 is FYNNEI in the germline V gene. V was trimmed by 5 bases and J by 8 bases, leaving 16 bases between them. The CDR3 spells CASSTGDREYSPLHF. CDR3 bases: TGTGCCAGCAGTACCGGGGATCGGGAGTATTCACCCCTCCACTTT.

About this clonotype itself: One base away lies a much larger clone, so this may be a sequencing read error. The chain combines TRBV4-1 with TRBJ1-6; TRBD1 matches 7 bases. Germline CDR1 reads MGHRA; CDR2 reads YSYEKL. This CDR3 is built from 17 residues. CDR3 residues: CASSQDKGTAYNSPFHF. Here the CDR3 DNA reads TGCGCCAGCAGCCAAGATAAGGGGACAGCCTATAATTCACCCTTCCACTTT.

As to this clonotype: No conserved phenylalanine or tryptophan ends this CDR3, so it is likely a read error. The chain couples TRBV7-2 to TRBJ2-5; the D call may be TRBD1 or TRBD2 (5 bases each). Trimming stripped 5 bases from V and 4 bases from J, with 20 bases between. This CDR3 region has 16 residues. CDR1 and CDR2 from the germline V gene are SGHTA and FQGNSA. DNA of the CDR3: TGTGCCAGCAGCCCTCAGGGACCGGGCGGTAGAGAGACCCAGTACCTC. Encoded protein: CASSPQGPGGRETQYL.

The chain uses TRBV28 and TRBJ2-7, with a possible D match to TRBD1 (6 bases). V was trimmed by 4 bases and J by 1 base, leaving 17 bases between them. Germline V gene data show CDR1 as MDHEN and CDR2 as SYDVKM. This CDR3 comprises 16 residues. The CDR3 bases are TGTGCCAGCAGTTCTGCCGGGACAAAGGGTTCCTACGAGCAGTACTTC. This gives the protein CASSSAGTKGSYEQYF.

CDR3 DNA sequence: TGTGCCAGCAGCTTAGGGACAGACCCCTACGAGCAGTACTTC. It specifies CASSLGTDPYEQYF. The chain has TRBV7-6 and TRBJ2-7, with a tentative D call TRBD1 (6 bases). Germline CDR1 and CDR2: SGHVS and FNYEAQ. CDR3 length: 14 residues. V dropped 1 base and J dropped 2 bases, with 9 bases sitting between them.

This clonotype was observed at least ten times. The J gene is TRBJ1-2, the V gene TRBV2; a weak D match, TRBD1 (5 bases). CDR1 is SNHLY and CDR2 is FYNNEI in the germline V gene. V lost 2 bases, J lost 6 bases, and 7 bases lay in between. The CDR3 is made up of 12 amino acids. The CDR3 loop is CASSETGDGYTF. The CDR3 DNA reads as TGTGCCAGCAGTGAAACGGGGGATGGCTACACCTTC.

This clonotype was counted many times. This chain links TRBV6-6 with TRBJ1-6; D not certain. This CDR3 has 14 residues. V lost 2 bases, J lost 7 bases, and 9 bases lay in between. From germline, CDR1 is MNHNY and CDR2 SVGAGI (reference sequence). This CDR3 reads CASSYPGMNSPLHF. As DNA, the CDR3 is TGTGCCAGCAGTTACCCTGGGATGAATTCACCCCTCCACTTT.

As regards this clonotype: A much larger clone differs from this one at a single base, so this may be a read error. The V call is TRBV2, the J call TRBJ1-1; the D is unclear. Germline values: CDR1 SNHLY, CDR2 FYNNEI. The CDR3 covers 13 residues. Trimming shortened V by 7 bases and J by 1 base, and 10 bases separated the two germline ends. The CDR3: CASKMVRNTEAFF. Written as DNA, the CDR3 is TGTGCCAGCAAAATGGTCAGGAACACTGAAGCTTTCTTT.

In its sample, this clonotype was seen many times. The chain combines TRBV24-1 with TRBJ2-1, with 10 bases that match TRBD1. J gave up 8 bases and V 8 bases, and 8 bases lay outside the gene matches. This CDR3 comprises 14 residues. CDR1 is KGHDR, CDR2 SFDVKD, per germline. In nucleotides, the CDR3 is TGTGCCACCAAATCCGGGACAGGGGTAGATGAGCAGTTCTTC. This encodes CATKSGTGVDEQFF.

A word on this clonotype: This clone may be a read error of a much larger clone one base away. The rearrangement joins TRBV20-1 to TRBJ2-1; no definite D call. Germline-derived CDR1 and CDR2 are DFQATT and SNEGSKA (reference sequence). Trimming shortened V by 3 bases and J by 5 bases, and 11 bases separated the two germline ends. This CDR3 comprises 13 residues. CDR3 DNA: TGCAGTGCTAGCCTGGACGGAAACAATGAGCAGTTCTTC. The encoded protein is CSASLDGNNEQFF.

The chain employs TRBV7-9 and TRBJ1-1; D may be TRBD1 (5 bases). V lost 5 bases and J lost 3, with 13 bases in between. The CDR3 runs to 14 residues. Germline V lookup: CDR1 SEHNR, CDR2 FQNEAQ (reference sequence). This chain's CDR3 is CASSTRTGDTEAFF. The CDR3 bases are TGTGCCAGCAGCACCCGGACGGGGGACACTGAAGCTTTCTTT.

The chain joins TRBV30 to TRBJ1-3, with D hard to call. This CDR3 comprises 13 residues. Germline V gene data show CDR1 as GTSNPN and CDR2 as SVGIG (reference sequence). Trimming left V 5 bases short and J 0 bases short, with 8 bases between. CDR3 residues: CAWVMGSGNTIYF. The CDR3 nucleotides read TGTGCCTGGGTGATGGGCTCTGGAAACACCATATATTTT.

Worth noting for this clonotype: This could be a read error, since a much larger clone is one nucleotide away. This chain connects TRBV6-2 or TRBV6-3 to TRBJ1-1; D unresolved. CDR3 length: 13 amino acids. Per the germline V gene, CDR1 is MNHEY and CDR2 is SVGEGT. The CDR3 sequence is CAGSYFRYTEAFF. The CDR3 region has the DNA TGTGCCGGCAGTTACTTTCGGTACACTGAAGCTTTCTTT.

This clonotype was recorded at least ten times. V gene TRBV20-1 combines with J gene TRBJ2-3, with 7 bases lining up with TRBD2. V gave up 0 bases and J gave up 3 bases; unmatched junction bases: 12. This CDR3 is built from 17 residues. Germline values: CDR1 DFQATT, CDR2 SNEGSKA (reference sequence). CDR3 DNA: TGCAGTGCTAGAGATACCCTCGCCGGACTAGGTACAGATACGCAGTATTTT. Translated, it gives CSARDTLAGLGTDTQYF.

This clonotype appeared a few times. No conserved phenylalanine or tryptophan is present at the end of the CDR3, so a read error is the likely explanation. It is unclear where the CDR3 begins or ends on the DNA, so no DNA is shown, and the CDR3 is as TCRdb lists it. The J gene is TRBJ1-1, the V gene TRBV24-1. Germline V gene lookup returns CDR1 KGHDR and CDR2 SFDVKD. Inclusive of both ends, the CDR3 amounts to 9 amino acids. CDR3 residues: CATSGKTSS.

This clonotype was observed a few times. This chain joins TRBV19 and TRBJ2-3; no firm D call. The CDR3 runs 15 residues. The germline V gene has CDR1 LNHDA and CDR2 SQIVND (reference sequence). The V end was cut by 5 bases, the J end by 4 bases, with 16 bases between. The CDR3 DNA sequence: TGTGCCAGTAGTGCCGGCAAGTCACTACCAGATACGCAGTATTTT. This encodes CASSAGKSLPDTQYF.

This clonotype was found a few times. The chain couples TRBV7-3 to TRBJ2-7; D could derive from TRBD1 or TRBD2 (5 bases each). V was trimmed by 1 base and J by 5 bases, leaving 12 bases between them. The CDR3 is 14 amino acids. Germline V gene sequence: CDR1 SGHTA, CDR2 FQGTGA. The DNA for the CDR3 is TGTGCCAGCAGCTTAAACCGGGGCCGTGACGAGCAGTACTTC. It encodes CASSLNRGRDEQYF. Full variable domain (missing parts from reference TRBV7-3 and TRBJ2-7): GAGVSQTPSNKVTEKGKYVELRCDPISGHTALYWYRQSLGQGPEFLIYFQGTGAADDSGLPNDRFFAVRPEGSVSTLKIQRTERGDSAVYLCASSLNRGRDEQYFGPGTRLTVT.